This passage covers 3 T cell receptor beta chains from one sample sequenced in a study of T cell clones after liver transplantation (dated by TCRdb to between 2019 and 2020). The library was prepared using the immunoSEQ multiplex PCR assay. Drawn from immuneACCESS, this table holds only the in-frame rearrangements with V and J called that TCRdb kept. Clones are partly lost; checked studies trace under half to an unresolved V gene and leave the rest unexplained. The sample includes 40,000 to 55,000 clones, with 65% to 80% observed a single time. The top ten constitute about 9.9% of the sample. The input for sequencing was CD4+ T cells from blood, taken approximately 52 months after liver transplant. The receptors stem from a human patient who received a liver transplant. A transplant means some T cells may be of graft donor rather than patient origin.

V gene TRBV9 combines with J gene TRBJ1-3; D unresolved. Trimming took off 1 base at V and 4 bases at J, with 12 bases between the two ends. There are 15 residues in the CDR3. The germline V gene encodes CDR1 SGDLS and CDR2 YYNGEE. DNA of the CDR3: TGTGCCAGCAGCGTAAGTTCAGGTGACGGAAACACCATATATTTT. Protein sequence: CASSVSSGDGNTIYF.

The V and J genes are TRBV5-1 and TRBJ1-3, with 8 bases matching TRBD1. V dropped 0 bases and J dropped 2; count of bases not matched to a gene: 1. This CDR3 is built from 15 residues. Germline values: CDR1 SGHRS, CDR2 YFSETQ. As DNA, the CDR3 is TGCGCCAGCAGCTTGGACAGGGGGGCTGGAAACACCATATATTTT. It translates to CASSLDRGAGNTIYF. The full variable domain, completed using reference TRBV5-1 and TRBJ1-3, is KAGVTQTPRYLIKTRGQQVTLSCSPISGHRSVSWYQQTPGQGLQFLFEYFSETQRNKGNFPGRFSGRQFSNSRSEMNVSTLELGDSALYLCASSLDRGAGNTIYFGEGSWLTVV.

The J gene is TRBJ1-6, the V gene TRBV7-9, with unresolved D. V lost 3 bases, J lost 10 bases, and 16 bases lay in between. The CDR3 covers 15 residues. In germline, CDR1 is SEHNR, CDR2 FQNEAQ (reference sequence). The CDR3 bases are TGTGCCAGCAGCTTCGGGGAAAGGCTGGAGTCACCCCTCCACTTT. Protein product: CASSFGERLESPLHF.